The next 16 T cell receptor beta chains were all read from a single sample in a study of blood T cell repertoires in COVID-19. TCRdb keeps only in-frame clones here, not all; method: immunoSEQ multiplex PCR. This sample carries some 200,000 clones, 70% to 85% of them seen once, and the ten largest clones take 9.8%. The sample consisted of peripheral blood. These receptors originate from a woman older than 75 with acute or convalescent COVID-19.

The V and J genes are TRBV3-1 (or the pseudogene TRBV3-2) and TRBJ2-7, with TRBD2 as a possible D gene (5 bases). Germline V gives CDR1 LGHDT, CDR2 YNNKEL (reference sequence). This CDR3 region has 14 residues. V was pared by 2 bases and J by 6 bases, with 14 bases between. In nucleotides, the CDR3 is TGTGCCAGCAGCCAACGAGCGGAATTTCGCGAGCAGTACTTC. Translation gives CASSQRAEFREQYF.

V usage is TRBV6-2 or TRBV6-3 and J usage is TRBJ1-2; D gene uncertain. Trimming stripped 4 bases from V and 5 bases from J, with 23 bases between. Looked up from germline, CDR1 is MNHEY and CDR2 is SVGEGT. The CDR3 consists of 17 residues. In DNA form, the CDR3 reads TGTGCCAGCAGTTCTCCAAACCGGGAAACTGGTGAATATGGCTACACCTTC. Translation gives CASSSPNRETGEYGYTF.

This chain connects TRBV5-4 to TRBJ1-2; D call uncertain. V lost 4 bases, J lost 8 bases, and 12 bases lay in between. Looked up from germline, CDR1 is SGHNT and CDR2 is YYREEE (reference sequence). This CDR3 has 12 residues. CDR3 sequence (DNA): TGTGCCAGCAGCGGCCGGGAGTGGGGCTACACCTTC. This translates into CASSGREWGYTF.

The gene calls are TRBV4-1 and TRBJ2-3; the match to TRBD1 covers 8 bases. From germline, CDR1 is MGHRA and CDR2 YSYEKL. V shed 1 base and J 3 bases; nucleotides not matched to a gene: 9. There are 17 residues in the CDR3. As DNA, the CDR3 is TGCGCCAGCAGCCAAGGGACAGGGTCGGGTGGGACAGATACGCAGTATTTT. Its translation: CASSQGTGSGGTDTQYF.

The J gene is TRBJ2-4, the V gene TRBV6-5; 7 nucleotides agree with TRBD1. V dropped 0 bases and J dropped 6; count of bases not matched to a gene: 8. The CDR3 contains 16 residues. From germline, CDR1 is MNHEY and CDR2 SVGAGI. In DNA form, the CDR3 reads TGTGCCAGCAGTTACTCGACGACAGGGCGTAGAAACATTCAGTACTTC. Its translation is CASSYSTTGRRNIQYF.

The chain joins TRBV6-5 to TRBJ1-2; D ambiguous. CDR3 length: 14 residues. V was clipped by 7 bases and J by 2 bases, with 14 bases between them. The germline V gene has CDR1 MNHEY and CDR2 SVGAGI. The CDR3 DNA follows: TGTGCCAGCACATCAAGCGGGGTCAACTATGGCTACACCTTC. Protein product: CASTSSGVNYGYTF.

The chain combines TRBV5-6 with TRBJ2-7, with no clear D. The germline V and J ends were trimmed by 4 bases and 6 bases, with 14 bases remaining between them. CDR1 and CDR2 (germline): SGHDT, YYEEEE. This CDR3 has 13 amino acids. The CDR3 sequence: CASSPRQFGEQYF. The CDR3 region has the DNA TGTGCCAGCAGCCCCAGACAATTTGGCGAGCAGTACTTC.

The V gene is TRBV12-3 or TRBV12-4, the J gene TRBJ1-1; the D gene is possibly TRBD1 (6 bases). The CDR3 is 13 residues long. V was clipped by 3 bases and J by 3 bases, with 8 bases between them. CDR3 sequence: CASSLAGDTEAFF. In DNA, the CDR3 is TGTGCCAGCAGTTTGGCAGGGGACACTGAAGCTTTCTTT.

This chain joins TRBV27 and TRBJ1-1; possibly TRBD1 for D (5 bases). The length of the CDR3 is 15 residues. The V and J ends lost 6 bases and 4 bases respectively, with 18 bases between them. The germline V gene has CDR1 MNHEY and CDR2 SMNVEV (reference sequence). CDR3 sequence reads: CASRLTHRGSTEAFF. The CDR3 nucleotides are TGTGCCAGCAGATTAACTCACCGGGGGAGCACTGAAGCTTTCTTT.

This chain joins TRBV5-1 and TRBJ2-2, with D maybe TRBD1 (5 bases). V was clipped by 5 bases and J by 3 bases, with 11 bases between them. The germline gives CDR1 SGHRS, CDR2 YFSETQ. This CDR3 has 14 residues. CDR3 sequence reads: CASSWKGDTGELFF. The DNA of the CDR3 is TGCGCCAGCAGTTGGAAAGGGGACACCGGGGAGCTGTTTTTT.

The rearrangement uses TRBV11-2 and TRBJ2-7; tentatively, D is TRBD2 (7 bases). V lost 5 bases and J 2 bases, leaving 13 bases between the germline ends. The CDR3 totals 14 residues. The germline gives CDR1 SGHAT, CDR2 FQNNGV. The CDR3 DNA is TGTGCCAGCAGCCTTGGCGGGGGCCCCTACGAGCAGTACTTC. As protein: CASSLGGGPYEQYF.

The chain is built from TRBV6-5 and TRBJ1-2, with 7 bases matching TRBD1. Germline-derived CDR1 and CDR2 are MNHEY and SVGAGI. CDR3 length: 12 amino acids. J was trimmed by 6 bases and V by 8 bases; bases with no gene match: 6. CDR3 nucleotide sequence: TGTGCCAGCGGGCTACAGGGGAATGGCTACACCTTC. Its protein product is CASGLQGNGYTF.

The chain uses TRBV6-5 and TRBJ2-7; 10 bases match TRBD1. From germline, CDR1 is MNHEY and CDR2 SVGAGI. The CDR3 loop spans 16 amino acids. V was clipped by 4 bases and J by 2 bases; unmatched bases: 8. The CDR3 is CASSFAGTGATYEQYF. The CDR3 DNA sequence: TGTGCCAGCAGTTTTGCCGGGACAGGGGCGACCTACGAGCAGTACTTC.

CDR3 sequence reads: CSVASGSGYSTDTQYF. CDR3 nucleotides: TGCAGCGTTGCCTCGGGTTCGGGGTATAGCACAGATACGCAGTATTTT. V usage is TRBV29-1 and J usage is TRBJ2-3, with D perhaps TRBD2 (5 bases). This CDR3 has 16 amino acids. Germline CDR1 reads SQVTM; CDR2 reads ANQGSEA. Trimming removed 4 bases at V and 0 bases at J, with 17 bases between.

The CDR3 spells CASSRGTGSSGANVLTF. CDR3 nucleotides: TGTGCCAGTAGTAGGGGGACAGGGAGCTCTGGGGCCAACGTCCTGACTTTC. This chain uses TRBV19 with TRBJ2-6; 9 bases align to TRBD1. The CDR3 spans 17 residues. With 4 bases clipped from V and 0 bases from J, the junction kept 4 bases outside the gene matches. From germline, CDR1 is LNHDA and CDR2 SQIVND (reference sequence).

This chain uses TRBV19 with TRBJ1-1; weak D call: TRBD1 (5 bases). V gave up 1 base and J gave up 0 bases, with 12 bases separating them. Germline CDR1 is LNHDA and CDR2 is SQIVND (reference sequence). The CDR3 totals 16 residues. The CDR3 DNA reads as TGTGCCAGTAGTATAGGTGGGGCGTTCATGAACACTGAAGCTTTCTTT. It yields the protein CASSIGGAFMNTEAFF.